This T cell receptor beta chain is from a study of post-analysis software for immune sequencing data. Background on the study: Recorded disease courses covered relapsing-remitting, secondary progressive and progressive-relapsing multiple sclerosis. Some patients had no subtype annotation. General observations from the study: Controls' normalized Chao1 diversity significantly exceeded that of multiple sclerosis patients. Relative to controls, patients had several TRBV segments at higher frequency, with TRBV5-6, TRBV5-1 and TRBV20-1 among these.

Deletions cut 4 bases from V and 5 bases from J, with 15 bases between. Germline values: CDR1 SGHRS, CDR2 YFSETQ. This CDR3 contains 14 residues. Researchers reported that TCR beta cDNA libraries carried unique molecular identifiers. TCRdb processed the PCR reads anew with MiXCR; each CDR3 protein has one entry. This table holds approximately 570,000 distinct CDR3 sequences, 40% to 50% found once. As regards this clonotype: Its target is not known.

Material: blood. The clonotype comes from a girl aged 10-17 years with multiple sclerosis. The chain carries TRBV5-1 and TRBJ2-5; D might be TRBD1 (6 bases). CDR3 amino acids: CASSGGHGRETQYF. The CDR3 DNA follows: TGCGCCAGCAGCGGGGGCCACGGAAGGGAGACCCAGTACTTC. Full variable domain (rest looked up from reference TRBV5-1 and TRBJ2-5): KAGVTQTPRYLIKTRGQQVTLSCSPISGHRSVSWYQQTPGQGLQFLFEYFSETQRNKGNFPGRFSGRQFSNSRSEMNVSTLELGDSALYLCASSGGHGRETQYFGPGTRLLVL.